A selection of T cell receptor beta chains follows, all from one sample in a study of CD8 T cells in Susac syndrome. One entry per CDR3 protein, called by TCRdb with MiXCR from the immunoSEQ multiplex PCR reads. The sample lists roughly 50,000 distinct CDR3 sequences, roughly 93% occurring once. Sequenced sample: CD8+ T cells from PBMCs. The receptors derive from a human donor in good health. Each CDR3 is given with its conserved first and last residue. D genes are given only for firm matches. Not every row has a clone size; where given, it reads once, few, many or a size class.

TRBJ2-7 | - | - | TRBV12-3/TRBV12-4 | TGTGCCAGCAGTCCCATTGAGGGCTGGAACGAGCAGTACTTC | CASSPIEGWNEQYF
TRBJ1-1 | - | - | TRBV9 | TGTGCCAGCAGCTCCAATGGGGACACTGAAGCTTTCTTT | CASSSNGDTEAFF
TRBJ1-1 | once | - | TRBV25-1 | TGTGCCAGCAGTAACGTACAGGTGAACACTGAAGCTTTCTTT | CASSNVQVNTEAFF
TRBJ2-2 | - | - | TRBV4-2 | TGTGCCAGCAGCCAAGATCCTGTACAGGGCGGAACCGGGGAGCTGTTTTTT | CASSQDPVQGGTGELFF
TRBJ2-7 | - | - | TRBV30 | TGTGCGACGGCCTTCACATACGAGCAGTACTTC | CATAFTYEQYF
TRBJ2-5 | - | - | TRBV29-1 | TGCAGCGTTGAACCCTTAAACGGGGAGACCCAGTACTTC | CSVEPLNGETQYF
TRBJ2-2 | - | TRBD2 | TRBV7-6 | TGTGCCAGCAGCCTGACGCCGGGGACTACTACTACCACCGGGGAGCTGTTTTTT | CASSLTPGTTTTTGELFF
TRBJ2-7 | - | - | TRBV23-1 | TGCGCCAGCAGTCACTTACAGGGACGAGGGCCTTCCTACGAGCAGTACTTC | CASSHLQGRGPSYEQYF
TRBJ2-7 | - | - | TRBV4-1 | TGCGCCAGCAGCCAGGCCGGAGGGCGCGAGCAGTACTTC | CASSQAGGREQYF
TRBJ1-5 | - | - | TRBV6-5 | TGTGCCAGCAGTTACTCGTCTGAAGATCAGCCCCAGCATTTT | CASSYSSEDQPQHF
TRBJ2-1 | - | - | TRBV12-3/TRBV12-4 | TGTGCCAGCCAGGGGAGGGGACTCACTAAAAAAGATGAGCAGTTCTTC | CASQGRGLTKKDEQFF
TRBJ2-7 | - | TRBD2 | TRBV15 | TGTGCCACCAGCAGATCTTCAGACCGACTAGCGGTCTGGGAGCAGTACTTC | CATSRSSDRLAVWEQYF
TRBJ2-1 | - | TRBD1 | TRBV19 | TGTGCCAGTAAATGGGGACAGGGAAGTAATGAGCAGTTCTTC | CASKWGQGSNEQFF
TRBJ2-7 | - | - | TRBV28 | TGTGCCAGCAGTTTCGGGGAGAACTACGAGCAGTACTTC | CASSFGENYEQYF
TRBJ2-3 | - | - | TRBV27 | TGTGCCAGCAGTTTAATCGGGGTCACAGATACGCAGTATTTT | CASSLIGVTDTQYF
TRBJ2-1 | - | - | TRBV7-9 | TGTGCCAGCAGTCTAGAATCCGAGCAGTTCTTC | CASSLESEQFF
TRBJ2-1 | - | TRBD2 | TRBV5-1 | TGCGCCAGCAGCTCGGGACTAGCTGGGTCCAATGAGCAGTTCTTC | CASSSGLAGSNEQFF
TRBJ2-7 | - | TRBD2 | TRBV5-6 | TGTGCCAGCAGCCCGAGACTAGCGGGAGGACACTACGAGCAGTACTTC | CASSPRLAGGHYEQYF
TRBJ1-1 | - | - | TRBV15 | TGTGCCGCTTCCAGGGGCACTGAAGCTTTCTTT | CAASRGTEAFF
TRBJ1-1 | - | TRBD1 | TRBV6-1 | TGTGCCAGCAGCCTTGGACAGGGGGAAAGGATGAACACTGAAGCTTTCTTT | CASSLGQGERMNTEAFF
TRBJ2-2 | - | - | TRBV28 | TGTGCCAGCAGTCCCTACAGGCGGGACACCGGGGAGCTGTTTTTT | CASSPYRRDTGELFF
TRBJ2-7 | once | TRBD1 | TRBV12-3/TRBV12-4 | TGTGCCAGCAGTCCCGGGACAGGTGTTCTCGGGGTCTACGAGCAGTACTTC | CASSPGTGVLGVYEQYF
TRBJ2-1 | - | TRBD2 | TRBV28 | TGTGCCAGCAGTCTGTCGACTAGCGGGAGGGGTGTCGATGAGCAGTTCTTC | CASSLSTSGRGVDEQFF
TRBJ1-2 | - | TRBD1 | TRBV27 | TGTGCCAGCAGTGAGACAGGGGGCTATGGCTACACCTTC | CASSETGGYGYTF
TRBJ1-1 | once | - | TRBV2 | TGTGCCAGCAGCCCTTTGTATGAAGCTTTCTTT | CASSPLYEAFF
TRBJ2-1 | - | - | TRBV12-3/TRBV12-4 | TGTGCCAGCAGTACAACAGGGAGGCATGAGCAGTTCTTC | CASSTTGRHEQFF
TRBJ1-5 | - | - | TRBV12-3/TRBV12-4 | TGTGCCAGCAGTACCTTGAATCAGCCCCAGCATTTT | CASSTLNQPQHF
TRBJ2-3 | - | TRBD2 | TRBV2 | TGTGCCAGCAGTGAAGGTGGGGGGGTCTACGATACGCAGTATTTT | CASSEGGGVYDTQYF
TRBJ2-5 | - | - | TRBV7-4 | TGTGCCAGCAGCTTAGTAGGAGAGACCCAGTACTTC | CASSLVGETQYF
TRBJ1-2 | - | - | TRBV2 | TGTGCCAGCAGTGAACACCGGGGCGATAACTATGGCTACACCTTC | CASSEHRGDNYGYTF
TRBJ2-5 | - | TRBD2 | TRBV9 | TGTGCCAGCAGCGTCGGGACGGGAGGGCCGATGGGAGAGACCCAGTACTTC | CASSVGTGGPMGETQYF
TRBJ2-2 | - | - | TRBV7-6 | TGTGCCAGCACCCGCGAAGGTTGGGGGTACGGGGAGCTGTTTTTT | CASTREGWGYGELFF
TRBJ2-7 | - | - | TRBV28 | TGTGCCAGCAGTCCCGCCCTCTACGAGCAGTACTTC | CASSPALYEQYF
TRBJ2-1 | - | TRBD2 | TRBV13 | TGTGCCAGCAGCTCGGGACTAGCGAACTCCTACAATGAGCAGTTCTTC | CASSSGLANSYNEQFF
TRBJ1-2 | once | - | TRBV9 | TGTGCCAGCAGCGGTCCGGGATCCAACTATGGCTACACCTTC | CASSGPGSNYGYTF
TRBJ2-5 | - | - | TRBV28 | TGTGCCAGCAGTTTAGAAGGCAGGGAACAAGAGACCCAGTACTTC | CASSLEGREQETQYF
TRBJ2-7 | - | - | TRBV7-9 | TGTGCCAGCAGCTTAGATACGGGGGTACAGTACTTC | CASSLDTGVQYF
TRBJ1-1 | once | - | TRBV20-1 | TGCAGTGCCCCCGATGGGGAGAACACTGAAGCTTTCTTT | CSAPDGENTEAFF
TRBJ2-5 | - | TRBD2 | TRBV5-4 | TGTGCCAGTAGCTTGGGGACTAGTCATACGGAGACCCAGTACTTC | CASSLGTSHTETQYF
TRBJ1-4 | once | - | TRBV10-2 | TGCGCCAGCAGTGCGGGGGGTGAAAAACTGTTTTTT | CASSAGGEKLFF
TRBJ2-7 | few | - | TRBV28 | TGTGCCAGCAGTTTCGACAGCTACGAGCAGTACTTC | CASSFDSYEQYF
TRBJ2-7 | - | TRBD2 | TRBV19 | TGTGGGACTAGGAAAGACTACGAGCAGTACTTC | CGTRKDYEQYF
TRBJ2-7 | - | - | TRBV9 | TGTGCCAGCAGCGTAGGGGGTGACTACGAGCAGTACTTC | CASSVGGDYEQYF
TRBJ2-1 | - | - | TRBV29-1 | TGCAGCCTCATGGGAGCCAGGGGGGATAGCGGGACAGCTTACAATGAGCAGTTCTTC | CSLMGARGDSGTAYNEQFF
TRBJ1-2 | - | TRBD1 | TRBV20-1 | TGCAGTGCTAGAGATGTGGGGACAGCAACTCCATTAAGCTATGGCTACACCTTC | CSARDVGTATPLSYGYTF
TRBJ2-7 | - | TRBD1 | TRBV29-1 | TGCAGCGTTAAAGGGACAGCCGCCTACGAGCAGTACTTC | CSVKGTAAYEQYF
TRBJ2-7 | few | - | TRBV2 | TGTGCCAGCAGTGACAGCTCCTACGAGCAGTACTTC | CASSDSSYEQYF
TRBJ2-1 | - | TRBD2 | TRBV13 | TGTGCCACTAGCGGGATATCCTACAATGAGCAGTTCTTC | CATSGISYNEQFF
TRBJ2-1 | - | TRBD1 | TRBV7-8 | TGTGCCAGCAGCTTCGGGACAGGGGGAGGGAATGAGCAGTTCTTC | CASSFGTGGGNEQFF
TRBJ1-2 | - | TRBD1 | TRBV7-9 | TGTGCCAGCAGCTCACAGGGGAGGGAGAACTATGGCTACACCTTC | CASSSQGRENYGYTF
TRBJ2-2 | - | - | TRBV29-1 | TGCAGCGTCTACCCGGACTTGAACACCGGGGAGCTGTTTTTT | CSVYPDLNTGELFF
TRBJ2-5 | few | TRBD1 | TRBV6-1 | TGTGCCAGCAGTGAACTAGGGGGCGGTGAGACCCAGTACTTC | CASSELGGGETQYF
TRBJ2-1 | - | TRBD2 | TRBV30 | TGTGCCTGGGTGCCGGGACTAGCCGACAATGAGCAGTTCTTC | CAWVPGLADNEQFF
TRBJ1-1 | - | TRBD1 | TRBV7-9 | TGTGCCAGCAGCTCGGGACAGACCAACACTGAAGCTTTCTTT | CASSSGQTNTEAFF
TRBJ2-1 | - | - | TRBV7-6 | TGTGCCAGCAGCTCCGAGAAACAGGGCTATGAGCAGTTCTTC | CASSSEKQGYEQFF